The clone carrying this T cell receptor beta chain has only a few counts. This entry comes from a study of blood T cell repertoires in COVID-19. Clones were read by immunoSEQ multiplex PCR, and TCRdb kept only the in-frame ones, dropping some. The table shows some 300,000 clones, with 85% to 90% occurring only once. What was sequenced was peripheral blood. The source of this sequence is a woman between 45 and 60 years old with COVID-19, enrolled during active disease.

CDR3 sequence (DNA): TGCGCCAGCAGCTCGGGACTAGCCCTCTACGAGCAGTACTTC. Protein product: CASSSGLALYEQYF. V gene TRBV5-1 combines with J gene TRBJ2-7, with 9 nucleotides matching TRBD2. J gave up 3 bases and V 3 bases, and 4 bases lay outside the gene matches. This CDR3 is built from 14 residues. Germline V CDR1 and CDR2: SGHRS, YFSETQ.